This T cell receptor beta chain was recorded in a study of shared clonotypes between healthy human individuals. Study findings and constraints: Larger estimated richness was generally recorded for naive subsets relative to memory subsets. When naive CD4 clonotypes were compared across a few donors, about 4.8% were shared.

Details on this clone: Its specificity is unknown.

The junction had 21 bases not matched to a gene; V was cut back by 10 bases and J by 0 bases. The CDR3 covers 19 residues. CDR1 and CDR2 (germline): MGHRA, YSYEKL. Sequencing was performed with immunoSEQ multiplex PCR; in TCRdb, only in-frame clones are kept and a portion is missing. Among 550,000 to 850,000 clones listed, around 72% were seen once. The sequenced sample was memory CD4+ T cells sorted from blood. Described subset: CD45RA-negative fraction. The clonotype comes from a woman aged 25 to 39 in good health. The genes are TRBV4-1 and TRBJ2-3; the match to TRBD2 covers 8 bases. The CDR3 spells CATKAKGLAGPYSTDTQYF. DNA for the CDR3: TGCGCCACCAAAGCCAAGGGGCTAGCGGGCCCCTATAGCACAGATACGCAGTATTTT.